This TCR beta chain originates from a study of shared clonotypes between healthy human individuals. Profiled with immunoSEQ multiplex PCR; TCRdb holds only in-frame clones, not every one. The data contain 550,000 to 750,000 clones, roughly 95% of them singletons. This CDR3 is 14 amino acids long. The V gene's germline CDR1 is MDHEN and CDR2 SYDVKM. The V end lost 7 bases, the J end lost 7 bases, and 17 bases lay between the germline ends. Terminally differentiated effector memory CD45RA+ cells were excluded by CCR7 positive selection of CD45RO-negative cells. The study enrolled healthy HIV-negative adults without recent acute infections or vaccinations as donors.

V gene TRBV28 combines with J gene TRBJ1-5; D is possibly TRBD1 (6 bases). What was sequenced was naive CD8+ T cells sorted from blood. This clonotype was obtained from a woman in her twenties or thirties in good health. The DNA of the CDR3 is TGTGCCAGCACCGATACAGGGTTAGGGCAGCCCCAGCATTTT. This translates into CASTDTGLGQPQHF. The full variable domain, its missing parts supplied by reference TRBV28 and TRBJ1-5, is DVKVTQSSRYLVKRTGEKVFLECVQDMDHENMFWYRQDPGLGLRLIYFSYDVKMKEKGDIPEGYSVSREKKERFSLILESASTNQTSMYLCASTDTGLGQPQHFGDGTRLSIL.